The 18 T cell receptor beta chains below come from one sample, sequenced in a study of T cell repertoires in ileal Crohn's disease. Sequencing used immunoSEQ multiplex PCR; TCRdb keeps in-frame clones, though not all of them. The sample shows around 33,000 clones, 80% of them seen only once. Sequencing was carried out using ileal tissue. The receptors were sampled from an adult with Crohn's disease.

J is TRBJ2-2 and V is TRBV2, with TRBD1 matching over 10 bases. The CDR3 consists of 15 residues. Per germline, CDR1 SNHLY and CDR2 FYNNEI. Trimming cost V 6 bases and J 5 bases; bases outside gene matches: 6. The CDR3 nucleotides read TGTGCCAGCAGGAAGTGGACAGGGGGGACCGGGGAGCTGTTTTTT. Translation: CASRKWTGGTGELFF.

The CDR3 loop is CASSLATGLAGRTYEQYF. CDR3 in DNA: TGTGCCAGCAGCTTGGCGACGGGGCTAGCGGGACGAACCTACGAGCAGTACTTC. V usage is TRBV5-6 and J usage is TRBJ2-7; TRBD2 matches at 9 bases. V shed 0 bases, J shed 2 bases, and the junction held 12 bases outside the gene matches. The CDR3 contains 18 residues. The germline V gene encodes CDR1 SGHDT and CDR2 YYEEEE.

Only a few counts were recorded for this clone. Other DNA sequences in the same sample also yield this CDR3. This chain connects TRBV5-1 to TRBJ1-2; no firm D call. V was shortened by 0 bases and J by 6 bases, with 6 bases between the two germline ends. The germline gives CDR1 SGHRS, CDR2 YFSETQ. The CDR3 has 12 residues. CDR3 nucleotide sequence: TGCGCCAGCAGCTTGGACAGTAATGGCTACACCTTC. The encoded protein is CASSLDSNGYTF.

The V and J genes are TRBV5-4 and TRBJ2-5; tentative D call: TRBD2 (6 bases). V was trimmed by 3 bases and J by 7 bases, leaving 13 bases between them. CDR1 is SGHNT and CDR2 is YYREEE in the germline V gene (reference sequence). This CDR3 is 13 amino acids long. The CDR3 sequence: CASSSRSGGTQYF. In DNA, the CDR3 is TGTGCCAGCAGCTCCCGATCCGGGGGGACCCAGTACTTC.

The chain employs TRBV7-9 and TRBJ2-3; 9 positions agree with TRBD2. V lost 2 bases, J lost 3 bases, and 3 bases stayed unmatched. This CDR3 is built from 15 residues. Germline CDR1 reads SEHNR; CDR2 reads FQNEAQ (reference sequence). The CDR3 DNA follows: TGTGCCAGCAGCTTACTTAGCGGGAGAACAGATACGCAGTATTTT. Translation: CASSLLSGRTDTQYF.

The chain uses TRBV6-4 and TRBJ2-1; 9 bases map to TRBD2. CDR1 and CDR2 (germline): MRHNA, SNTAGT. Losses at the gene ends were 4 bases for V and 5 bases for J; bases not matched to a gene: 3. CDR3 size: 14 residues. The CDR3 nucleotides are TGTGCCAGCAGTGGGGGACTAGCCAACAATGAGCAGTTCTTC. It is translated as CASSGGLANNEQFF.

The rearrangement links TRBV5-6 to TRBJ2-7; 8 bases are a match to TRBD2. This CDR3 contains 16 residues. The trim removed 6 bases at V and 0 bases at J, leaving 11 bases unmatched. Germline-derived CDR1 and CDR2 are SGHDT and YYEEEE. The CDR3 region has the DNA TGTGCCAGCACCACGGGGGGGGCATATACCTCCTACGAGCAGTACTTC. It translates to CASTTGGAYTSYEQYF. Full variable domain (rest looked up from reference TRBV5-6 and TRBJ2-7): DAGVTQSPTHLIKTRGQQVTLRCSPKSGHDTVSWYQQALGQGPQFIFQYYEEEERQRGNFPDRFSGHQFPNYSSELNVNALLLGDSALYLCASTTGGAYTSYEQYFGPGTRLTVT.

This chain links TRBV9 with TRBJ2-5; 8 nucleotides align to TRBD2. Unmatched junction bases numbered 8, after V lost 0 bases and J lost 7 bases. The CDR3 loop spans 15 amino acids. CDR1 and CDR2 (germline): SGDLS, YYNGEE. Written as DNA, the CDR3 is TGTGCCAGCAGCGTAGGGGAACTAGCGGTGGGGACCCAGTACTTC. Its protein product is CASSVGELAVGTQYF.

The rearrangement links TRBV20-1 to TRBJ1-1; TRBD1 matches at 7 bases. CDR3 size: 11 residues. Germline V gene sequence: CDR1 DFQATT, CDR2 SNEGSKA (reference sequence). CDR3 DNA: TGCACAAGACAGGGGAACACTGAAGCTTTCTTT. Its protein is CTRQGNTEAFF.

The chain employs TRBV10-3 and TRBJ2-1, with a weak D call TRBD2 (6 bases). Trimming left V 7 bases short and J 5 bases short, with 9 bases between. CDR1 ENHRY and CDR2 SYGVKD come from the germline V gene. There are 12 residues in the CDR3. DNA of the CDR3: TGTGCCATCAAGCGGGTTGACAATGAGCAGTTCTTC. Translated, it gives CAIKRVDNEQFF.

The chain recombines TRBV5-5 with TRBJ2-7; 12 nucleotides line up with TRBD2. Per germline, CDR1 SGHKS and CDR2 YYEKEE (reference sequence). The CDR3 is 15 residues long. The trim removed 4 bases at V and 5 bases at J, leaving 7 bases unmatched. The CDR3 DNA is TGTGCCAGCAGCCCGAGACTAGCGGGGGAAGACGAGCAGTACTTC. Translating gives CASSPRLAGEDEQYF. The whole variable domain, filled in from reference TRBV5-5 and TRBJ2-7, reads DAGVTQSPTHLIKTRGQQVTLRCSPISGHKSVSWYQQVLGQGPQFIFQYYEKEERGRGNFPDRFSARQFPNYSSELNVNALLLGDSALYLCASSPRLAGEDEQYFGPGTRLTVT.

The chain links TRBV5-1 to TRBJ1-2, with 8 positions matching TRBD1. The CDR3 has 15 amino acids. Germline trimming cut 0 bases from V and 4 bases from J; bases unmatched to any gene: 5. CDR1 is SGHRS and CDR2 is YFSETQ in the germline V gene. The CDR3, as DNA: TGCGCCAGCAGCTTGGCCACCGGGACAGGCTATGGCTACACCTTC. This gives the protein CASSLATGTGYGYTF.

J is TRBJ2-7 and V is TRBV2, with 13 bases identical to TRBD2. The trim removed 7 bases at V and 3 bases at J, leaving 3 bases unmatched. The CDR3 length is 14 residues. CDR1 is SNHLY and CDR2 is FYNNEI in the germline V gene. CDR3 loop: CASTRTSGSYEQYF. The CDR3 bases are TGTGCCAGCACCCGGACTAGCGGGAGCTACGAGCAGTACTTC.

The chain's CDR3 is CASSPSEASYGYGYTF. In nucleotides, the CDR3 is TGTGCCAGCAGCCCCTCCGAGGCATCCTATGGCTATGGCTACACCTTC. The chain recombines TRBV9 with TRBJ1-2; D gene ambiguous. Germline V gene sequence: CDR1 SGDLS, CDR2 YYNGEE. The CDR3 length is 16 residues. Trimming removed 4 bases from V and 4 bases from J, with 20 bases in between.

The V gene is TRBV10-2, the J gene TRBJ1-2, with D perhaps TRBD1 (5 bases). The CDR3 is 13 residues long. Trimming shortened V by 6 bases and J by 4 bases, and 12 bases separated the two germline ends. From germline, CDR1 is WSHSY and CDR2 SAAADI. The CDR3 here is CASRPTASYGYTF. Here the CDR3 DNA reads TGCGCCAGCAGACCGACAGCCTCCTATGGCTACACCTTC.

This clone was seen only a few times. The chain couples TRBV30 to TRBJ2-7, with D tentatively TRBD1 (5 bases). The germline V gene has CDR1 GTSNPN and CDR2 SVGIG (reference sequence). CDR3 length: 15 residues. V dropped 0 bases and J dropped 2 bases, with 14 bases sitting between them. For the CDR3, the DNA is TGTGCCTGGAGTGTCCAAGACAGACCGGCCTACGAGCAGTACTTC. Amino acids: CAWSVQDRPAYEQYF.

The CDR3 bases are TGTGCCAGCATCACCTCCGGGACTACCAATGAGCAGTTCTTC. It yields the protein CASITSGTTNEQFF. The chain combines TRBV25-1 with TRBJ2-1; 7 positions agree with TRBD2. The germline V gene has CDR1 MGHDK and CDR2 SYGVNS. Trimming took 7 bases from V and 6 from J; bases not matched to a gene: 9. The CDR3 has 14 amino acids.

This clone has a handful of counts. V is TRBV6-1 and J is TRBJ2-7; D is unclear. Germline V CDR1 and CDR2: MNHNS, SASEGT. The CDR3 has 13 amino acids. V was shortened by 6 bases and J by 4 bases, with 13 bases between the two germline ends. Written as DNA, the CDR3 is TGTGCCAGCAGGATACCGACTGGGTACGAGCAGTACTTC. Protein: CASRIPTGYEQYF.